Listed below are T cell receptor beta chains from one sample, sequenced in a study of tumor and adjacent non-tumor tissue in lung cancer. TCRdb itself ran the multiplex PCR reads through MiXCR, one entry per CDR3 protein. The data hold over 110,000 distinct CDR3 sequences, with around 67% observed a single time. Sequencing input: lung tumor tissue. These receptors were obtained from a man aged 55 to 70 with small cell lung cancer. CDR3s leave out the opening cysteine and the closing phenylalanine or tryptophan. Fields, in order: CDR3 protein, V gene.

SLLTQSNEQF,TRBV20-1
ASSHTGGRSEAF,TRBV12-3/TRBV12-4
ASSFLAVGNEQF,TRBV5-6
ASSLGLSYRSESNRSQH,TRBV12-3/TRBV12-4
ASSAPGLANERF,TRBV11-3
ASSEAHTGFQVTQY,TRBV6-1
ASRLVEGTEAF,TRBV6-4
ASSFSSGRGTDTQY,TRBV7-2
SARDAGGYGYT,TRBV20-1
PQHQGQGFYGEQY,TRBV5-1
ASSRTPEDIQY,TRBV7-9
ASSPGGLAGAGSGIQY,TRBV28
ASRIGGSNEQF,TRBV6-5
SAPLTGTSESF,TRBV20-1
VSSYEQGAGYT,TRBV6-6
SAPNSGVNNEQF,TRBV20-1
ASSGGLAGGQF,TRBV9
ASRSGVVETQY,TRBV7-9
ASSRGTGELF,TRBV12-3/TRBV12-4
ASSPSGQKPRAL,TRBV12-3/TRBV12-4